The clone carrying this T cell receptor (beta chain) was seen a few times. Antigen: not known. No fewer than 7 million PBMCs went into each sample. The germline V gene has CDR1 SGHRS and CDR2 YFSETQ. V was pared by 2 bases and J by 11 bases, with 8 bases of the junction left unmatched. CDR3 length equals 13 residues. A J-beta primer mix and a sample-barcoded 5' primer were used in a second PCR of about 7 to 12 cycles. TCRdb passed the 5' RACE reads through MiXCR, listing each CDR3 protein once. The sample holds 600,000 to 800,000 distinct CDR3 sequences, more than 20% seen once. The data are from a study of blood T cells in healthy people across ages. Regarding the study as a whole: A roughly linear age-dependent decrease characterized TCR beta diversity per million T cells.

The source is a man aged 65-85 years in good health. Sequencing was performed on blood. The V call is TRBV5-1, the J call TRBJ2-5, with 8 positions matching TRBD2. CDR3 protein: CASSFGAGVEQYF. The CDR3 nucleotides read TGCGCCAGCAGCTTTGGAGCGGGAGTTGAGCAGTACTTC.